The sequence of this T cell receptor beta chain was determined in a study of graft-versus-host responses after intestinal transplantation. Study-wide findings and caveats: Recipient marrow harbored GvH clones, some of which surfaced first in ileum or blood.

Sequencing was performed with immunoSEQ multiplex PCR; in TCRdb, only in-frame clones are kept and a portion is missing. This sample has about 64,000 clones, with approximately 90% found just once. As regards this clone: Its matching antigen is unknown.

The TCR comes from a human donor who was the organ donor for an intestinal transplant. This specimen was unstimulated CD8+ T cells sorted from spleen or lymph node cells, taken before transplant.

This CDR3 is CAWNGQSGEQYF. The CDR3 nucleotides are TGTGCCTGGAACGGACAGTCCGGCGAGCAGTACTTC. The chain employs TRBV30 and TRBJ2-7, with TRBD1 as a possible D gene (6 bases). V shed 4 bases and J shed 6 bases, with 13 bases lying between them. The CDR3 contains 12 residues. Germline lookup yields CDR1 GTSNPN and CDR2 SVGIG (reference sequence).